The sequence of this TCR beta chain was determined in a study of T cells expressing NK-cell markers. Background on the study: One of the eight sequenced donors was seronegative, whereas the other seven were HCMV-seropositive.

Study-wide results and caveats: Top CD8+ clonotypes included the dominant CD3+CD56+NKG2C+ clonotypes in roughly 6 donors.

The germline gives CDR1 DFQATT, CDR2 SNEGSKA (reference sequence). CDR3 length equals 14 residues. The authors made TCR beta cDNA libraries by 5'RACE template switching. This switching added a universal primer site and UMIs. TCRdb reprocessed the 5' RACE reads and keeps a single row for each CDR3 protein, giving no DNA. The table lists around 550,000 distinct CDR3 sequences. A word on this clonotype: What it binds is not known.

The sequence was obtained from a man between 18 and 35 years old in good health. The chain couples TRBV20-1 to TRBJ2-1; TCRdb proposes TRBD2, but this gene call is untestable without DNA. The sequenced sample was blood T cells: a sorted CD56 or NKG2C T cell subset, CD4+ or CD8+ T cells, or bulk PBMC T cells (not recorded which). The CDR3 sequence is CSAPDGARVHEQFF.